Reported below is one T cell receptor beta chain. In the study's own analysis: Amplification with reference gene primers provided the estimates of nucleated cell counts. Assay used: immunoSEQ multiplex PCR; TCRdb lists only in-frame clones, some missing. V, J and clone size are those of that table, while D and trimming were read from the DNA. The sample has over 50,000 clones; roughly 72% are singletons. The entry originates in a study of blood T cell repertoires in COVID-19. Whole-study context: Sites across the United States, Italy and Spain contributed samples from acute and convalescent COVID-19. T cells, B-cell-depleted T cells, or PBMCs supplied cDNA or gDNA.

The CDR3 is made up of 15 amino acids. Unmatched junction bases numbered 3, after V lost 0 bases and J lost 0 bases. Germline V gives CDR1 SGHDT, CDR2 YYEEEE. The V call is TRBV5-6, the J call TRBJ2-7, with TRBD1 identical over 7 bases. Material for sequencing was peripheral blood. This clonotype was obtained from a woman aged 70-85 years with COVID-19, enrolled during active disease. The CDR3 DNA is TGTGCCAGCAGCTTGGCCGGGACAGCCTCCTACGAGCAGTACTTC. Protein: CASSLAGTASYEQYF.